This TCR beta chain is from a study of CD8 T cells in Susac syndrome. Study-level results: Regarding the TCR sequencing and HLA analysis, the study admitted that a relatively small number of individuals were involved.

RNA totalling roughly 0.45 to 1 ug underwent reverse transcription with random hexamers. The method of amplification for TCR beta CDR3 was immunoSEQ multiplex PCR, covering 54 Vbeta and 13 Jbeta. Using its own MiXCR run on the immunoSEQ multiplex PCR reads, TCRdb lists one record per CDR3 protein. Of over 100,000 distinct CDR3 sequences in the sample, about 96% were seen once. Notes on this clonotype: As yet, its antigen is unknown.

From blood CD8+ and CD4+ T cells, the TCR beta chain was sequenced. TEMRA cells were FACS-enriched, unlike CD8+ and CD4+ T cells, which were negatively isolated. The TCR was taken from a human donor in good health. The sequencing input was CD4+ T cells from PBMCs.

The CDR3 loop is CAWSLPRPGPHSYEQYF. CDR3 nucleotide sequence: TGTGCCTGGAGTCTGCCGCGGCCGGGACCCCACTCCTACGAGCAGTACTTC. This chain links TRBV30 with TRBJ2-7; the D gene could be TRBD1 or TRBD2 (5 bases each). CDR1 and CDR2 (germline): GTSNPN, SVGIG (reference sequence). V was trimmed by 2 bases and J by 0 bases, leaving 20 bases between them. CDR3 length equals 17 residues.